One T cell receptor (beta chain) is described in this entry. Its antigen remains unknown. The data were taken from a study of cytomegalovirus exposure and HLA in healthy donors. The ends lost 1 base at V and 3 bases at J; junction bases unmatched: 4. CDR1 is SQVTM, CDR2 ANQGSEA, per germline. This CDR3 has 15 amino acids. Whole-study findings and limits: The listing of approximately 160 TCR beta chains classed them as cytomegalovirus-associated.

Sequencing was performed with immunoSEQ multiplex PCR; in TCRdb, only in-frame clones are kept and a portion is missing. The table lists hundreds of thousands of clones, more than 80% of them singletons, with over 0.75% in the top ten. The source of this sequence is a woman under 30 in good health and CMV-seronegative. The V and J genes are TRBV29-1 and TRBJ1-1, with 11 bases fitting TRBD1. The sample taken for sequencing was PBMCs. Here the CDR3 DNA reads TGCAGCGTTGAAGGCATGGACAGGGGGCACACTGAAGCTTTCTTT. Translation: CSVEGMDRGHTEAFF.